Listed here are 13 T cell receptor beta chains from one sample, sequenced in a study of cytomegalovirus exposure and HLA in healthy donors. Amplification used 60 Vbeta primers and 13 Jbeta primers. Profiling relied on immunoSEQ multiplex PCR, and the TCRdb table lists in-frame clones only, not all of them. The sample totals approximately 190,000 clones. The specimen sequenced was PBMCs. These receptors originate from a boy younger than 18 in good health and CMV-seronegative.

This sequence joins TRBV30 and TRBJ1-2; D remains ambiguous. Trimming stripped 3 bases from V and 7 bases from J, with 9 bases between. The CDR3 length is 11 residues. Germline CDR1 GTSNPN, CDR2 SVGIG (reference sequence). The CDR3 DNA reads TGTGCCTGGAGCGATTTACTTGGCTACACCTTC. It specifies CAWSDLLGYTF.

CDR3 residues: CASSRAGSGELFF. The CDR3 coding sequence is TGTGCCAGCAGCCGAGCGGGGTCCGGGGAGCTGTTTTTT. This sequence joins TRBV7-6 and TRBJ2-2; 7 nucleotides align to TRBD2. The length of the CDR3 is 13 residues. Trimming cost V 5 bases and J 6 bases; bases outside gene matches: 3. In germline, CDR1 is SGHVS, CDR2 FNYEAQ.

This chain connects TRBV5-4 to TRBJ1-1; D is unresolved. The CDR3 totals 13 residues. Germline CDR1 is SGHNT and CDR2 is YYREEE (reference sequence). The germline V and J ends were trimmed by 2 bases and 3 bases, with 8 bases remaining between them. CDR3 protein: CASSFAEDTEAFF. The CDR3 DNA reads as TGTGCCAGCAGCTTTGCAGAGGACACTGAAGCTTTCTTT.

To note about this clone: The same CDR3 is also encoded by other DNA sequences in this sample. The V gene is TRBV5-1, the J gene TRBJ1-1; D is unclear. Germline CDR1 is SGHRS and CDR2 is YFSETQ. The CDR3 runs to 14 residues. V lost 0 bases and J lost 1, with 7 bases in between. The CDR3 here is CASSLESRNTEAFF. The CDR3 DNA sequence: TGCGCCAGCAGCTTGGAATCCAGGAACACTGAAGCTTTCTTT.

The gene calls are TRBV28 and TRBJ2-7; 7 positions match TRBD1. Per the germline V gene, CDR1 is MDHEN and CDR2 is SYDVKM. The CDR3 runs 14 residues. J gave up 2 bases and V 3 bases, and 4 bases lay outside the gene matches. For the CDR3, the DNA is TGTGCCAGCAGTTTCGGGACAGCTACCTACGAGCAGTACTTC. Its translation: CASSFGTATYEQYF.

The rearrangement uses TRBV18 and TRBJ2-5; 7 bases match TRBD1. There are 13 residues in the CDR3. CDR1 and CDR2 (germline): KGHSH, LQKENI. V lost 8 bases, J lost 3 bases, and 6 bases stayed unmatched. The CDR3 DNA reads TGTGCCAGCGAACCGGGACAGAAAGAGACCCAGTACTTC. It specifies CASEPGQKETQYF.

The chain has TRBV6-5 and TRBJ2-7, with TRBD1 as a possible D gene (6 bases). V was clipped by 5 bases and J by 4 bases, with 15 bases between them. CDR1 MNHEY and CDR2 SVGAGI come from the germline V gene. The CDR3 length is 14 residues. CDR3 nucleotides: TGTGCCAGCAGTGTACGGGACACTACTTACGAGCAGTACTTC. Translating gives CASSVRDTTYEQYF.

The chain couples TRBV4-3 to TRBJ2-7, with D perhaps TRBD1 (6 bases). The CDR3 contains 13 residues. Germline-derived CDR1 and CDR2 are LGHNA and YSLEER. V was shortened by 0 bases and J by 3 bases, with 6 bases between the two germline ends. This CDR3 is CASSQEGGYEQYF. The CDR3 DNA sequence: TGCGCCAGCAGCCAAGAAGGGGGCTACGAGCAGTACTTC.

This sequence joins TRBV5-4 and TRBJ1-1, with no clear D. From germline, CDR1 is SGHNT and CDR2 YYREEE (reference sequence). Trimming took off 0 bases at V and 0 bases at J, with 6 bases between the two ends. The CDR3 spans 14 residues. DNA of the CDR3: TGTGCCAGCAGCTTGGACGGGATGAACACTGAAGCTTTCTTT. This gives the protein CASSLDGMNTEAFF. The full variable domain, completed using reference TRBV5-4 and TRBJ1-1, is ETGVTQSPTHLIKTRGQQVTLRCSSQSGHNTVSWYQQALGQGPQFIFQYYREEENGRGNFPPRFSGLQFPNYSSELNVNALELDDSALYLCASSLDGMNTEAFFGQGTRLTVV.

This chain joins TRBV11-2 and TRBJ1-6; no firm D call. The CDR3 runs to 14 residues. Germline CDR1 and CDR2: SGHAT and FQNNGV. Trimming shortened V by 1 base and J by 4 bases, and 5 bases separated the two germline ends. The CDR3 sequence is CASSLGGYNSPLHF. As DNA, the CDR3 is TGTGCCAGCAGCTTAGGCGGATATAATTCACCCCTCCACTTT.

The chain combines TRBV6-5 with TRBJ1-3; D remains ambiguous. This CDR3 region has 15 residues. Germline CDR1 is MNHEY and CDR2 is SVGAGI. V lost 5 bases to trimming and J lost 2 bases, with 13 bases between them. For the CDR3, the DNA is TGTGCCAGCAGTGCCCAGGATTCTACTGGAAACACCATATATTTT. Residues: CASSAQDSTGNTIYF.

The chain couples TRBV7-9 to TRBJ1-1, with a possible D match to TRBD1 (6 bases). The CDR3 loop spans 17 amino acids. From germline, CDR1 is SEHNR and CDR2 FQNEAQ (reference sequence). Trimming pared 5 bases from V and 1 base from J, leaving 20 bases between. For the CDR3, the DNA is TGTGCCAGCAGCGTGATAACGAAAACAGGGAAGAACACTGAAGCTTTCTTT. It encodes CASSVITKTGKNTEAFF.

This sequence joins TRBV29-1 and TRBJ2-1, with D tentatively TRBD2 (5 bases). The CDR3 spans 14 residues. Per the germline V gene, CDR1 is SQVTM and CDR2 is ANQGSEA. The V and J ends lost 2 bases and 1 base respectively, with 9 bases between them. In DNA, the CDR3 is TGCAGCGTTGAATTGAGGACTTCCTACAATGAGCAGTTCTTC. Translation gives CSVELRTSYNEQFF.